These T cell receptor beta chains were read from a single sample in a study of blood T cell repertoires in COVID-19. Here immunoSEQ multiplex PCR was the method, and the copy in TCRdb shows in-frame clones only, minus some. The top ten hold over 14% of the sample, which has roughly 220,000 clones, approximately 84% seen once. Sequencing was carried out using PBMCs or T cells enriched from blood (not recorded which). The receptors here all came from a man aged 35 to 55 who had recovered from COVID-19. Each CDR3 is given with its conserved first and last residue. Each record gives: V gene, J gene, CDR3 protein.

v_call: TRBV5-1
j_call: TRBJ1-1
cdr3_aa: CASSLGPGDYAFF

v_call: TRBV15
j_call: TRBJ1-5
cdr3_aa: CATSGERDMYQPQHF

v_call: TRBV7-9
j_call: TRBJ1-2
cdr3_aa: CASSPTGGNGYTF

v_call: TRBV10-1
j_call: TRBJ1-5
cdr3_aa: CATRAFLWPQHF

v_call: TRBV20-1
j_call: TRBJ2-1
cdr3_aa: CSASRGGEQFF

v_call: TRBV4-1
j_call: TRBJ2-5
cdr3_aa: CASSQDIRAEETQYF

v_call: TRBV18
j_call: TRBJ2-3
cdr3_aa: CASSPLGQGIPDTQYF

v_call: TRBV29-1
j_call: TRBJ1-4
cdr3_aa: CSVQSGANEKLFF

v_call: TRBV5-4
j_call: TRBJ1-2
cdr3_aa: CASSLEGTRGNTF

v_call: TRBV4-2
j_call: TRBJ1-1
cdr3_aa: CASSQEPGVYSEAFF

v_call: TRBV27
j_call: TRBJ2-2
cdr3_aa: CASSLAGYTGELFF

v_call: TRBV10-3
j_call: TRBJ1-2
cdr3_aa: CAITHQDFYGYTF

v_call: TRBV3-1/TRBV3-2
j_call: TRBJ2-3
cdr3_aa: CASSHPTSGRADTQYF

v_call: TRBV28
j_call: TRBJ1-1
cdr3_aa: CASSRQGVTEAFF

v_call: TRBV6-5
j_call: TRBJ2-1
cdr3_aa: CASTLRDRGYSEQFF

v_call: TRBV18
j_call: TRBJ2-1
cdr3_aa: CASSPGGTYNEQFF

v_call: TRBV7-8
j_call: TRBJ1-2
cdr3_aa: CASSLGTGGYGYTF

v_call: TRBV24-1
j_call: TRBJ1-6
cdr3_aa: CATSDSRTGSGSPLHF

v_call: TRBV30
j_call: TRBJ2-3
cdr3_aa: CAWSPGLAGVTDTQYF

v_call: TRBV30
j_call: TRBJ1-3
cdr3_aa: CAWATGGGGNTIYF

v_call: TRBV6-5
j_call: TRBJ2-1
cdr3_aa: CASSRELINEQFF

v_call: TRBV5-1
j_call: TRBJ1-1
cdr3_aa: CASSLGTRDTEAFF

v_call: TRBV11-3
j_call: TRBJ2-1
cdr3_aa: CASSRREVDNEQFF

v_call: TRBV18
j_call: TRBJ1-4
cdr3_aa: CASSLTAGREKLFF

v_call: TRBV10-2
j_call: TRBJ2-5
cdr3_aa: CASSADRGRGTQYF

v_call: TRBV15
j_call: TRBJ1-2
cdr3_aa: CATSRASQMSGYTF

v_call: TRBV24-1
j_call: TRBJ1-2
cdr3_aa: CATSDDRGGNYGYTF

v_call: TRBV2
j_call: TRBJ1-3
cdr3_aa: CASSEGGVFSGNTIYF

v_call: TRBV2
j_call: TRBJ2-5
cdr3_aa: CASKAGINQETQYF

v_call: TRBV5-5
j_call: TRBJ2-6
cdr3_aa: CASSLEAGAGANVLTF

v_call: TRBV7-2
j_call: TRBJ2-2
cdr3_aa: CASSFPSGGEVAGELFF

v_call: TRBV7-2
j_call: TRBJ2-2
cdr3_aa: CASSLIQGIAGELFF

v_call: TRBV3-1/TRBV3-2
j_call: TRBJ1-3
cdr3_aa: CASSHLGDSARYF

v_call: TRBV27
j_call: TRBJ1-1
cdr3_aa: CASSFAGAEAFF

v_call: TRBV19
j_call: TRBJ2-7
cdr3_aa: CASSQGSSINYEQYF

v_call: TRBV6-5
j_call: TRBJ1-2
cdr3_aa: CASSPWTETSYGYTF

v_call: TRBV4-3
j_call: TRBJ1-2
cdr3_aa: CASSQVSGHATNYGYTF

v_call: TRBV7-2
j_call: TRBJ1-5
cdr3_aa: CASSSMGQHNQPQHF

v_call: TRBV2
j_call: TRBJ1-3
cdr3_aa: CASSVGGTGNTIYF

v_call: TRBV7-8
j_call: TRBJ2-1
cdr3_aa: CASSLGQGASVYNEQFF

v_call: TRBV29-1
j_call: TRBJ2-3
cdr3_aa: CSVDRGLPDTQYF

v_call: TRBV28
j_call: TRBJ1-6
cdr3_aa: CASNPRDTVDSPLHF

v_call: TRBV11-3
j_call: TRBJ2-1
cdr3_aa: CASSPSAYNEQFF

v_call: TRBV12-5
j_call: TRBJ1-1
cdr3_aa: CASGLGQLTTEAFF

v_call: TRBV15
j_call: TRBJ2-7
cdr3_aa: CATSRDSPGQGDYEQYF

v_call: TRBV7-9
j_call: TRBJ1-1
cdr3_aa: CASSPAGWRLNTEAFF

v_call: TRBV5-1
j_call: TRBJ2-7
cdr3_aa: CASSGGTSGASQQYF

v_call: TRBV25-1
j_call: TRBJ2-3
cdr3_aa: CASSLAGAPDTQYF

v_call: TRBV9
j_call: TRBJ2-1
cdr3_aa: CASSGVGGSYNEQFF

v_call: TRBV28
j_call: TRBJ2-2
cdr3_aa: CASSPLVQSELFF

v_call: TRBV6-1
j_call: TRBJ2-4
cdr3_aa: CASSEAGGLAKNIQYF

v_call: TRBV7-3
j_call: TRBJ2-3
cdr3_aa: CASSLMGQGLDTQYF

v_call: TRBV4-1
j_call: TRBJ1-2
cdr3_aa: CASSRGTGVYGYTF

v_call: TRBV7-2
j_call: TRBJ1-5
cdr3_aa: CASSPPGGSVQPQHF

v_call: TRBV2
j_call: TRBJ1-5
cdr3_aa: CASRETENQPQHF

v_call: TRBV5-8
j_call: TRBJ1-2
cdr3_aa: CASSLAGQRGGYTF

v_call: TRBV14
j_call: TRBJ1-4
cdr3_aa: CASSLRPGVNEKLFF

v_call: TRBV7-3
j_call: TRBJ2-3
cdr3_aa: CASSPRLAGSTDTQYF

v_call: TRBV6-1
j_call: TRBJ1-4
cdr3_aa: CASSETNLGTGGQEKLFF